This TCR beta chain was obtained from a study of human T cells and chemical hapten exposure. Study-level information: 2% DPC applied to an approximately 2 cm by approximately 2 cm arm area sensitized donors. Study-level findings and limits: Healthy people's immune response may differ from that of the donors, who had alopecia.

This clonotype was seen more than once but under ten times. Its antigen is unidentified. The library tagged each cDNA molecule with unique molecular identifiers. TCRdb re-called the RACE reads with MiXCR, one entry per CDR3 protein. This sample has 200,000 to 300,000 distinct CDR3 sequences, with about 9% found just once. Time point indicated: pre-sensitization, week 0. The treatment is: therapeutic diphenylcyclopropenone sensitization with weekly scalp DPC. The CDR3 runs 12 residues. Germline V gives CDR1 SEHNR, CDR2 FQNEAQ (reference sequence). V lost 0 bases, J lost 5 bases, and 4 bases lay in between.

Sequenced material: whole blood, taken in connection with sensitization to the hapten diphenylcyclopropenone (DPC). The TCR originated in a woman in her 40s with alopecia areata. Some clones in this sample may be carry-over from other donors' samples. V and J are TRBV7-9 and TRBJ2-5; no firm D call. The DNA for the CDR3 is TGTGCCAGCAGCTTAGCATATGAGACCCAGTACTTC. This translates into CASSLAYETQYF.